Each of the 26 T cell receptor beta chains below was sequenced from the same sample in a study of tumor-infiltrating lymphocytes in primary liver carcinoma. Between roughly 17 and 31 mg of unsorted bulk tissue served as the source from which RNA and DNA were co-extracted. Constant-region priming of approximately 500 ng total RNA yielded TCR beta cDNA. ARM-PCR was slightly modified, and three nested multiplex PCR rounds with it gave rise to the TCR beta libraries. Use of TRBV1-TRBV30 forward primers with a C-beta reverse primer characterized the first two PCR rounds, which lasted about 9 cycles each. Each CDR3 protein is one row after TCRdb ran MiXCR on the multiplex PCR reads. The sample gives about 20,000 distinct CDR3 sequences, under 85% of which show up once; 30% to 45% is in the top ten. Material: liver tumor tissue from sampling region 4. The subset denotes: tumor region T4, right-lateral pole. These receptor sequences come from a woman aged 25 to 45 with primary liver carcinoma and hepatitis B virus infection.

Of note for this clonotype: At one end the junction does not follow the germline gene, possibly because of a read error. The chain joins TRBV5-4 to TRBJ2-3; D is possibly TRBD1 (5 bases). This CDR3 comprises 17 residues. The germline V gene encodes CDR1 SGHNT and CDR2 YYREEE (reference sequence). The CDR3 sequence is CASSVNGHLPPTDTQYF. In DNA, the CDR3 is TGTGCCAGCAGCGTAAACGGACACCTTCCACCCACAGATACACAGTATTTT.

This rearrangement joins TRBV30 to TRBJ2-7, with TRBD2 matching over 14 bases. The germline CDR1 and CDR2 sequences are GTSNPN and SVGIG (reference sequence). The CDR3 sequence is 11 residues long. The CDR3 region is CARRTSGRFVV. The CDR3 DNA sequence: TGTGCCAGGAGGACTAGCGGGAGGTTCGTCGTC.

A word on this clonotype: The junction differs from germline at one of its ends, possibly a read error. V usage is TRBV11-2 and J usage is TRBJ2-5; maybe TRBD2 (7 bases). Germline-derived CDR1 and CDR2 are SGHAT and FQNNGV. The CDR3 has 14 residues. The CDR3: CVSSSPGGWEAQYF. CDR3 coding DNA: TGTGTCAGCAGTTCCCCGGGGGGCTGGGAGGCCCAGTACTTC. The complete variable domain, with remaining parts taken from reference TRBV11-2 and TRBJ2-5, reads EAGVAQSPRYKIIEKRQSVAFWCNPISGHATLYWYQQILGQGPKLLIQFQNNGVVDDSQLPKDRFSAERLKGVDSTLKIQPAKLEDSAVYLCVSSSPGGWEAQYFGPGTRLLVL.

V and J are TRBV11-2 and TRBJ2-1; TRBD2 aligns across 13 bases. V lost 5 bases to trimming and J lost 6 bases; unmatched junction nucleotides: 7. The CDR3 contains 16 residues. Germline-derived CDR1 and CDR2 are SGHAT and FQNNGV. This chain's CDR3 is CASSPLTSGRSNEQFF. Written as DNA, the CDR3 is TGTGCCAGCAGCCCCTTGACTAGCGGGAGGTCCAATGAGCAGTTCTTC.

About this clonotype itself: The junction departs from germline at one end; a sequencing error may be responsible. The J gene is TRBJ2-3, the V gene TRBV7-9; TRBD2 agrees at 10 bases. CDR3 length: 17 amino acids. Germline V gives CDR1 SEHNR, CDR2 FQNEAQ (reference sequence). For the CDR3, the DNA is TGTGCCAGCAGCTTGCGTCAAGCGGGAGGGATCACAGATGCGCAGTATTTT. Translating gives CASSLRQAGGITDAQYF.

In regard to this clonotype: One junction end does not reproduce the germline sequence, and a read error may be involved. This sequence joins TRBV4-3 and TRBJ2-1; a possible D gene is TRBD2 (6 bases). The CDR3 contains 16 residues. Germline V gene data show CDR1 as LGHNA and CDR2 as YSLEER. The CDR3 DNA reads as TGCGCCAGATGCCAAGATGCGGGAAGCTCCTACGATGAGCAGTTCTTC. It encodes CARCQDAGSSYDEQFF.

The chain recombines TRBV28 with TRBJ2-2, with TRBD1 identical over 7 bases. Looked up from germline, CDR1 is MDHEN and CDR2 is SYDVKM. V dropped 6 bases and J dropped 8; count of bases not matched to a gene: 9. This CDR3 region has 14 residues. CDR3: CASRAGGLTGELFF. Here the CDR3 DNA reads TGTGCCAGCAGGGCAGGGGGTCTTACAGGGGAGCTGTTTTTT.

In the case of this clonotype: The junction does not match germline at one end; this may be a read error. Written as DNA, the CDR3 is TGTGCCAGCTTTATTTCTACAGGAAACGCCATATATTTT. Amino acids: CASFISTGNAIYF. The V and J genes are TRBV6-1 and TRBJ1-3, with D possibly TRBD1 on 5 matching bases. The CDR3 totals 13 residues. Per the germline V gene, CDR1 is MNHNS and CDR2 is SASEGT.

The gene calls are TRBV11-2 and TRBJ2-2; 9 bases agree with TRBD1. V was pared by 6 bases and J by 13 bases, with 18 bases of the junction left unmatched. Germline loops: CDR1 SGHAT, CDR2 FQNNGV. This CDR3 is built from 16 residues. CDR3 bases: TGTGCCAGCAGGTCACAGGGGGCTCCAGACACCGGGAGGCTGTTTTTT. Its protein product is CASRSQGAPDTGRLFF.

This clonotype was observed a single time. A read error may produce the germline difference seen at one junction end. The CDR3 reads CAWSVGGCREPFF. Here the CDR3 DNA reads TGTGCCTGGAGTGTGGGGGGCTGCAGGGAGCCGTTTTTT. This rearrangement joins TRBV30 to TRBJ2-2; TRBD1 or TRBD2 may be the D gene (6 bases each). Per the germline V gene, CDR1 is GTSNPN and CDR2 is SVGIG (reference sequence). This CDR3 is built from 13 residues.

This clonotype is medium-sized in the sample. The J gene is TRBJ1-6, the V gene TRBV5-5; D uncertain. This CDR3 spans 16 amino acids. Trimming cost V 3 bases and J 0 bases, with 10 bases left between them. Germline-derived CDR1 and CDR2 are SGHKS and YYEKEE (reference sequence). The CDR3 sequence is CASSYSLSSYNSPLHF. CDR3 sequence (DNA): TGTGCCAGCAGCTATAGCTTGAGCTCCTATAATTCACCCCTCCACTTT.

For this clonotype: A read error may produce the germline difference seen at one junction end. In DNA, the CDR3 is TGCGTCAGCAGCTCCCCGTGGAGCTGGGAGGCCCAGTACTTC. Its protein product is CVSSSPWSWEAQYF. The rearrangement links TRBV11-2 to TRBJ2-5; a possible D gene is TRBD2 (6 bases). The CDR3 sequence is 14 residues long. Germline loops: CDR1 SGHAT, CDR2 FQNNGV.

This clonotype showed up just once. The chain couples TRBV11-2 to TRBJ2-7, with a possible D match to TRBD1 (5 bases). Germline lookup yields CDR1 SGHAT and CDR2 FQNNGV. CDR3 length equals 16 residues. Trimming left V 4 bases short and J 13 bases short, with 29 bases between. In DNA form, the CDR3 reads TGTGCCAGCAGCTCATATCAGGGTCCCTACGTCTACGAGCGATACTTC. It specifies CASSSYQGPYVYERYF.

In regard to this clonotype: The germline gene is not matched at one end of the junction; a read error may be the cause. CDR3 sequence: CASSLVPRITEELFF. The CDR3 bases are TGTGCCAGCAGTTTGGTACCCAGAATCACCGAGGAGCTGTTTTTT. J is TRBJ2-2 and V is TRBV5-6; D unclear. CDR1 is SGHDT, CDR2 YYEEEE, per germline. This CDR3 has 15 residues.

Points on this clonotype: At one end the junction does not follow the germline gene, possibly because of a read error. The chain has TRBV5-4 and TRBJ1-6, with D possibly TRBD1 on 5 matching bases. The germline gives CDR1 SGHNT, CDR2 YYREEE (reference sequence). This CDR3 region has 15 residues. The CDR3 loop reads CAGSPRAGDNSPLHF. In DNA form, the CDR3 reads TGTGCCGGTAGCCCAAGAGCGGGGGATAATTCACCCCTCCATTTT.

The sample holds a few counts of this clonotype. The junction departs from the called germline gene at one end, perhaps through a read error. J is TRBJ2-1 and V is TRBV4-3, with 7 bases that match TRBD2. CDR3 length: 16 amino acids. The germline V gene encodes CDR1 LGHNA and CDR2 YSLEER. CDR3 in DNA: TGCACCAGCAGCCATGATTGGGACTACGTCTACAATGAGCAGTTCTTC. It translates to CTSSHDWDYVYNEQFF.

Details on this clonotype: Relative to the germline gene, one junction end is altered; a read error may explain this. The chain has TRBV11-1 and TRBJ2-7; D not certain. Germline loops: CDR1 SGHAT, CDR2 FQDESV (reference sequence). CDR3 length: 13 residues. The CDR3 is CASRLVYLSEQYF. The CDR3 bases are TGTGCCAGCAGATTAGTATACCTCAGCGAACAGTACTTC.

In regard to this clonotype: A read error may produce the germline difference seen at one junction end. The chain couples TRBV5-5 to TRBJ2-7, with a possible D match to TRBD2 (5 bases). CDR1 is SGHKS and CDR2 is YYEKEE in the germline V gene (reference sequence). This CDR3 contains 14 residues. The CDR3: CAGSFEQTIYRQYF. The CDR3 nucleotides are TGTGCCGGCAGCTTCGAACAGACTATCTACAGGCAGTACTTC.

On this clonotype itself: A junction boundary mismatches the germline segment, possibly from a read error. The chain couples TRBV4-1 to TRBJ1-2, with D possibly being TRBD1 (6 bases). This CDR3 contains 16 residues. The germline V gene has CDR1 MGHRA and CDR2 YSYEKL. The CDR3 spells CGSNQNGTKTNYGYTF. CDR3 DNA sequence: TGTGGCAGCAACCAAAACGGGACAAAAACTAACTATGGCTACACCTTC.

In regard to this clonotype: One junction end does not reproduce the germline sequence, and a read error may be involved. This rearrangement joins TRBV6-1 to TRBJ1-2; D ambiguous. The V gene's germline CDR1 is MNHNS and CDR2 SASEGT. The CDR3 contains 18 residues. This chain's CDR3 is CATSEGLLILRSNYGYTF. The CDR3 coding sequence is TGTGCCACCAGTGAAGGGCTCCTGATCCTTAGATCTAACTATGGCTACACCTTC.

The gene calls are TRBV29-1 and TRBJ2-1; D perhaps matches TRBD1 (6 bases). From germline, CDR1 is SQVTM and CDR2 ANQGSEA. The CDR3 loop spans 14 amino acids. CDR3 sequence (DNA): TGCAGTACCGCGACAGGAGTAAGTTCCCATGAGCAGTTCTTC. Translated, it gives CSTATGVSSHEQFF.

On this clonotype: Mismatch with germline at one junction end may stem from a read error. The chain recombines TRBV29-1 with TRBJ1-1, with unresolved D. The CDR3 extends over 13 amino acids. CDR1 is SQVTM, CDR2 ANQGSEA, per germline. The CDR3 region is CSVYYSLNTEGFF. The CDR3 DNA is TGCAGCGTTTATTATAGTCTGAACACTGAAGGTTTCTTT.

In its sample, this clonotype was seen many times. Relative to the germline gene, one junction end is altered; a read error may explain this. This chain joins TRBV6-5 and TRBJ2-2; the D gene is possibly TRBD2 (6 bases). Germline CDR1 MNHEY, CDR2 SVGAGI. The CDR3 is 15 amino acids. The CDR3 nucleotides read TGTGCCAGCAGTTACGCAGTGGACGGCACCGGGGGGCTGTTTTTT. Translating it yields CASSYAVDGTGGLFF.

A word on this clonotype: A single base separates this from a much larger clone, so it may be a read error. V is TRBV20-1 and J is TRBJ2-7, with D tentatively TRBD1 or TRBD2 (5 bases each). CDR1 and CDR2 from the germline V gene are DFQATT and SNEGSKA (reference sequence). The CDR3 consists of 12 residues. The V and J ends lost 5 bases and 4 bases respectively, with 12 bases between them. CDR3 residues: CSAGDGEYEQYV. CDR3 bases: TGCAGTGCTGGGGACGGAGAATACGAGCAGTACGTC.

A word on this clonotype: This sequence may be a read error, since a much larger clone differs from it by one base. This sequence joins TRBV20-1 and TRBJ1-5; the D gene is possibly TRBD1 (6 bases). Germline assignment: CDR1 DFQATT and CDR2 SNEGSKA (reference sequence). The CDR3 spans 13 residues. The CDR3 DNA reads TGCAGTACTAGGGGGACCGACAATCAGCCCCAGCATTTT. Translation gives CSTRGTDNQPQHF.

The chain links TRBV4-1 to TRBJ2-4; perhaps TRBD1 as D (6 bases). Germline CDR1 is MGHRA and CDR2 is YSYEKL. Trimming took 4 bases from V and 15 from J, leaving 28 bases between them. This CDR3 region has 16 residues. CDR3 protein: CASSPEMSRDTSNWYF. The CDR3, as DNA: TGCGCCAGCAGCCCAGAGATGAGTAGGGACACGAGCAACTGGTACTTC.